This T cell receptor beta chain stems from a study of blood T cell repertoires in COVID-19. This clone was detected only once. The CDR3 consists of 14 residues. V shed 2 bases, J shed 5 bases, and the junction held 1 base outside the gene matches. Germline CDR1 reads SGHTA; CDR2 reads FQGNSA. Generated by immunoSEQ multiplex PCR, the TCRdb table keeps only in-frame clones and is missing some. This sample yields around 120,000 clones, of which about 90% are seen a single time; 7.7% belongs to the top ten. Sequenced input: peripheral blood. The chain has TRBV7-2 and TRBJ2-4, with 9 bases aligning to TRBD2. This receptor was obtained from a human donor in a cohort sampled during active COVID-19. The CDR3 DNA follows: TGTGCCAGCAGCTTATCTAGCGGGGAAAACATTCAGTACTTC. Residues: CASSLSSGENIQYF.